Following are 18 T cell receptor beta chains from one sample sequenced in a study of post-analysis software for immune sequencing data. The TCR beta cDNA libraries contained unique molecular identifiers. Using its own MiXCR run on the PCR reads, TCRdb lists one record per CDR3 protein. The sample holds under 900,000 distinct CDR3 sequences, roughly half seen once. Study-level findings and limits: Patients carried roughly 5 TRBV segments more frequently than controls did, and TRBV5-6, TRBV5-1 and TRBV20-1 were among them.

These receptors are not linked to any known antigen. The sample consisted of blood. The source of these receptors is a girl between 5 and 17 years old with multiple sclerosis.

This sequence joins TRBV29-1 and TRBJ1-1, with D tentatively TRBD1 (5 bases). Looked up from germline, CDR1 is SQVTM and CDR2 is ANQGSEA. The CDR3 sequence is 13 residues long. CDR3 amino acids: CSYSGALNTEAFF. The CDR3 nucleotides are TGCAGTTACAGTGGGGCTCTAAACACTGAAGCTTTCTTT.

This CDR3 reads CATSRDETGGMDYGYTF. CDR3 sequence (DNA): TGTGCCACCAGCAGAGATGAGACAGGGGGCATGGACTATGGCTACACCTTC. V usage is TRBV15 and J usage is TRBJ1-2, with 10 bases fitting TRBD1. The V gene end was trimmed by 0 bases and the J gene end by 3 bases; junction bases not matched to a gene: 7. The CDR3 sequence is 17 residues long. Germline V gene sequence: CDR1 LNHNV, CDR2 YYDKDF (reference sequence).

This clonotype was seen more than once but under ten times. V gene TRBV7-2 combines with J gene TRBJ2-3; D tentatively fits TRBD1 or TRBD2 (5 bases each). Germline CDR1 is SGHTA and CDR2 is FQGNSA. V dropped 3 bases and J dropped 1 base, with 11 bases sitting between them. The CDR3 is 15 amino acids. For the CDR3, the DNA is TGTGCCAGCAGCTTTCGGGGCACTGGCACAGATACGCAGTATTTT. Its translation: CASSFRGTGTDTQYF.

As DNA, the CDR3 is TGTGCCAGCAGCTTAGCGATAAGCGGCGGGAACACTGAAGCTTTCTTT. Amino acids: CASSLAISGGNTEAFF. The chain uses TRBV7-2 and TRBJ1-1, with D hard to call. The CDR3 spans 16 residues. Per the germline V gene, CDR1 is SGHTA and CDR2 is FQGNSA. With 0 bases removed from V and 1 base from J, the gap between germline ends came to 12 bases.

This clonotype was seen a single time. The chain employs TRBV27 and TRBJ1-6; D ambiguous. The germline CDR1 and CDR2 sequences are MNHEY and SMNVEV (reference sequence). Trimming removed 5 bases from V and 5 bases from J, with 10 bases in between. The CDR3 has 14 amino acids. The DNA of the CDR3 is TGTGCCAGCAGTCACGGGTCTGATAATTCACCCCTCCACTTT. Amino acid sequence: CASSHGSDNSPLHF.

The rearrangement links TRBV12-3 or TRBV12-4 to TRBJ1-2; 8 nucleotides align to TRBD1. This CDR3 has 15 residues. V gave up 2 bases and J gave up 2 bases; unmatched junction bases: 4. The CDR3 here is CASSLTAGGNYGYTF. The CDR3 nucleotides are TGTGCCAGCAGTTTAACGGCAGGGGGCAACTATGGCTACACCTTC.

This sequence joins TRBV7-9 and TRBJ2-1, with D possibly TRBD2 on 6 matching bases. CDR1 and CDR2 (germline): SEHNR, FQNEAQ (reference sequence). V gave up 8 bases and J gave up 4 bases, with 12 bases separating them. CDR3 size: 13 residues. The CDR3 DNA follows: TGTGCCAGCGATCAGGAGGGATACAATGAGCAGTTCTTC. This gives the protein CASDQEGYNEQFF.

The chain carries TRBV7-2 and TRBJ2-6, with TRBD2 identical over 9 bases. Losses at the gene ends were 6 bases for V and 1 base for J; bases not matched to a gene: 7. CDR1 is SGHTA, CDR2 FQGNSA, per germline. The CDR3 consists of 17 residues. The CDR3 spells CASRLAGLGSGANVLTF. The CDR3 DNA is TGTGCCAGCAGGCTAGCGGGACTAGGTTCTGGGGCCAACGTCCTGACTTTC.

CDR3 protein: CATRTSGAYEQYF. The DNA of the CDR3 is TGTGCCACGAGGACTAGCGGGGCCTACGAGCAGTACTTC. The chain combines TRBV10-3 with TRBJ2-7, with 12 bases identical to TRBD2. Germline V gene sequence: CDR1 ENHRY, CDR2 SYGVKD. The V segment lost 10 bases and the J segment 2 bases; nucleotides outside the gene matches: 3. This CDR3 comprises 13 residues.

J is TRBJ2-3 and V is TRBV7-8; D not resolved. Per the germline V gene, CDR1 is SGHVS and CDR2 is FQNEAQ. The CDR3 covers 13 residues. Trimming shortened V by 6 bases and J by 0 bases, and 7 bases separated the two germline ends. The CDR3 bases are TGTGCCAGCAGAGGGAAGAGCACAGATACGCAGTATTTT. Translation: CASRGKSTDTQYF. Full variable domain (outside the CDR3, taken from reference TRBV7-8 and TRBJ2-3): GAGVSQSPRYKVAKRGQDVALRCDPISGHVSLFWYQQALGQGPEFLTYFQNEAQLDKSGLPSDRFFAERPEGSVSTLKIQRTQQEDSAVYLCASRGKSTDTQYFGPGTRLTVL.

The genes are TRBV12-3 or TRBV12-4 and TRBJ1-1; no clear D gene. The CDR3 has 15 residues. Trimming removed 3 bases from V and 4 bases from J, with 15 bases in between. The CDR3 DNA sequence: TGTGCCAGCAGTTTTCAACCCCACGGACGCACTGAAGCTTTCTTT. Translation gives CASSFQPHGRTEAFF.

The chain joins TRBV10-3 to TRBJ2-5, with TRBD1 matching over 10 bases. V was pared by 6 bases and J by 5 bases, with 6 bases of the junction left unmatched. CDR3 length equals 14 residues. Germline V lookup: CDR1 ENHRY, CDR2 SYGVKD. The CDR3 nucleotides are TGTGCCATCAGGGGACAGGGGCTATGGGAGACCCAGTACTTC. Amino acid sequence: CAIRGQGLWETQYF.

This clonotype was seen more than once but under ten times. The rearrangement links TRBV5-1 to TRBJ1-5, with D unresolved. The germline V and J ends were trimmed by 4 bases and 4 bases, with 9 bases remaining between them. There are 13 residues in the CDR3. The V gene's germline CDR1 is SGHRS and CDR2 YFSETQ. The CDR3 spells CASSLDQNQPQHF. For the CDR3, the DNA is TGCGCCAGCAGCCTGGACCAGAATCAGCCCCAGCATTTT.

As regards this clonotype: Compared with germline, one end of the junction differs, possibly owing to a read error. This chain uses TRBV5-1 with TRBJ2-7; 7 bases are shared with TRBD1. Germline V gene data show CDR1 as SGHRS and CDR2 as YFSETQ. CDR3 length: 15 residues. CDR3 sequence: CASSLYRGPYDERYF. CDR3 coding DNA: TGCGCCAGCAGCTTGTACAGGGGACCTTACGACGAGCGGTACTTC.

This clonotype was counted once. The rearrangement uses TRBV20-1 and TRBJ2-5; 13 bases map to TRBD2. CDR3 length: 13 amino acids. V lost 7 bases and J lost 5; bases outside the gene matches: 4. The V gene's germline CDR1 is DFQATT and CDR2 SNEGSKA (reference sequence). The CDR3 protein is CSGTSGSGETQYF. For the CDR3, the DNA is TGCAGTGGGACTAGCGGGAGCGGGGAGACCCAGTACTTC.

The V call is TRBV20-1, the J call TRBJ2-5; D may correspond to TRBD1 or TRBD2 (5 bases each). Germline V CDR1 and CDR2: DFQATT, SNEGSKA (reference sequence). This CDR3 region has 13 residues. The V gene lost 3 bases and the J gene lost 5 bases, with 13 bases spanning the gap. This chain's CDR3 is CSASSKGRETQYF. The CDR3 coding sequence is TGCAGTGCTAGTTCTAAGGGACGGGAGACCCAGTACTTC.

A few counts support this clonotype. This rearrangement joins TRBV20-1 to TRBJ2-3; D might be TRBD1 (6 bases). Trimming left V 3 bases short and J 4 bases short, with 17 bases between. The CDR3 has 15 residues. Germline V gene sequence: CDR1 DFQATT, CDR2 SNEGSKA (reference sequence). The CDR3 spells CSASPQGIRADTQYF. In nucleotides, the CDR3 is TGCAGTGCTAGCCCACAGGGTATTCGGGCAGATACGCAGTATTTT.

The V call is TRBV20-1, the J call TRBJ2-4; D is possibly TRBD2 (5 bases). V gave up 1 base and J gave up 13 bases, with 26 bases separating them. Per the germline V gene, CDR1 is DFQATT and CDR2 is SNEGSKA (reference sequence). This CDR3 comprises 16 residues. In nucleotides, the CDR3 is TGCAGTGCTAGAGCCGGGTTGACACTAGGTCGCTACGGGCAGTACTTC. Translated, it gives CSARAGLTLGRYGQYF.